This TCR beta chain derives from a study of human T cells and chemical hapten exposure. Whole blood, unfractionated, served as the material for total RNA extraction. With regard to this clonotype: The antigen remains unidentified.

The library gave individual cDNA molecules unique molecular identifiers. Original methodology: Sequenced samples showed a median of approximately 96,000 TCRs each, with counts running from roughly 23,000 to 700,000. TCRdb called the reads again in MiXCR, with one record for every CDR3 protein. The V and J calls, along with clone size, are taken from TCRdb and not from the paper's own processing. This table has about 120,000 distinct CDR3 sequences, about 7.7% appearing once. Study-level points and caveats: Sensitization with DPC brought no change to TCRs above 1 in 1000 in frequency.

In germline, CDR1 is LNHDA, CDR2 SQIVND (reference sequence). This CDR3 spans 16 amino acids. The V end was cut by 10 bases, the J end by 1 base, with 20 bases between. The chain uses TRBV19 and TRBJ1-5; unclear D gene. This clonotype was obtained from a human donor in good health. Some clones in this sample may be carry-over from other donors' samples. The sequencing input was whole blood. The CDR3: CATTTLGSRSNQPQHF. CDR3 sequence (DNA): TGTGCCACCACCACGTTGGGGTCTAGGAGCAATCAGCCCCAGCATTTT.